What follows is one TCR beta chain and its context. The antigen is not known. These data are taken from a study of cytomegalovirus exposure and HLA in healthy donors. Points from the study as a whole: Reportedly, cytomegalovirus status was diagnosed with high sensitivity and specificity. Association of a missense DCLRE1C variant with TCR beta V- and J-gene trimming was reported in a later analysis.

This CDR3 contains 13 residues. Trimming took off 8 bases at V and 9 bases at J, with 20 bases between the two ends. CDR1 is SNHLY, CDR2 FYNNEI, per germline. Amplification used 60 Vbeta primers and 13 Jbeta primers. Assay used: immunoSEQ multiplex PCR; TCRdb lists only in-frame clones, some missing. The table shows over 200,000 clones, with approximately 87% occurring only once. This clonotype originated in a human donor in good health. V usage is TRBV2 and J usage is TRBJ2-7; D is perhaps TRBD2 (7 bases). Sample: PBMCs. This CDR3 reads CASGGVGGPRQYF. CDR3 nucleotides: TGTGCCAGCGGGGGGGTAGGGGGGCCGAGGCAGTACTTC.